The 24 T cell receptor beta chains below were found in one sample sequenced in a study of blood T cell repertoires in COVID-19. The assay was immunoSEQ multiplex PCR, and TCRdb's table has in-frame clones only and misses some. The sample lists 150,000 to 200,000 clones; around four fifths were seen once. The sequenced material came from PBMCs or T cells enriched from blood (not recorded which). The receptors here all came from a woman aged 45-65 years who had recovered from COVID-19.

This chain uses TRBV7-9 with TRBJ1-1; 7 bases are a match to TRBD1. Per the germline V gene, CDR1 is SEHNR and CDR2 is FQNEAQ (reference sequence). V trimming: 5 bases; J trimming: 8 bases; junction bases outside the gene matches: 5. The CDR3 has 12 residues. CDR3 protein: CASSPGQIEAFF. In DNA, the CDR3 is TGTGCCAGCAGCCCGGGACAGATAGAAGCTTTCTTT.

This chain uses TRBV25-1 with TRBJ1-4; TRBD1 matches at 7 bases. The CDR3 contains 14 residues. The V gene end was trimmed by 6 bases and the J gene end by 4 bases; junction bases not matched to a gene: 5. Germline V gene sequence: CDR1 MGHDK, CDR2 SYGVNS. For the CDR3, the DNA is TGTGCCAGCAGGACGACAGGGAATAATGAAAAACTGTTTTTT. It encodes CASRTTGNNEKLFF.

This chain uses TRBV27 with TRBJ2-7, with 10 bases identical to TRBD2. CDR1 and CDR2 (germline): MNHEY, SMNVEV (reference sequence). Trimming cost V 6 bases and J 6 bases; bases outside gene matches: 11. The CDR3 runs to 15 residues. DNA for the CDR3: TGTGCCAGCAGATTCCTAGCGGGAGCGACCGTCGAGCAGTACTTC. Translating gives CASRFLAGATVEQYF.

J is TRBJ2-7 and V is TRBV27; 10 nucleotides line up with TRBD2. CDR3 length equals 14 residues. J was trimmed by 3 bases and V by 5 bases; bases with no gene match: 4. Germline V lookup: CDR1 MNHEY, CDR2 SMNVEV (reference sequence). In DNA form, the CDR3 reads TGTGCCAGCAGTGAGAAGCGGGAGGGCTACGAGCAGTACTTC. It codes for CASSEKREGYEQYF.

The chain employs TRBV9 and TRBJ2-5; D gene unclear. The ends were cut back, 0 bases at V and 5 bases at J, with 8 bases in the middle. CDR1 and CDR2 from the germline V gene are SGDLS and YYNGEE. The CDR3 extends over 13 amino acids. CDR3 nucleotide sequence: TGTGCCAGCAGCGTAGCAGGTTCGGAGACCCAGTACTTC. Translation: CASSVAGSETQYF.

This clone was picked up many times. CDR3 loop: CASSLYAGGQPQHF. CDR3 DNA: TGTGCCAGCAGTTTATACGCTGGGGGGCAGCCCCAGCATTTT. The rearrangement links TRBV28 to TRBJ1-5, with D tentatively TRBD1 (5 bases). Germline V gives CDR1 MDHEN, CDR2 SYDVKM. Trimming shortened V by 1 base and J by 7 bases, and 11 bases separated the two germline ends. This CDR3 is 14 amino acids long.

The V and J genes are TRBV6-5 and TRBJ2-7; 8 bases fit TRBD2. The CDR3 is made up of 14 amino acids. The ends lost 5 bases at V and 0 bases at J; junction bases unmatched: 3. In germline, CDR1 is MNHEY, CDR2 SVGAGI. CDR3 amino acids: CASSKSGSSYEQYF. The CDR3 coding sequence is TGTGCCAGCAGTAAAAGCGGGAGCTCCTACGAGCAGTACTTC.

The chain couples TRBV7-6 to TRBJ1-5; D is unresolved. Per germline, CDR1 SGHVS and CDR2 FNYEAQ. Trimming pared 2 bases from V and 0 bases from J, leaving 20 bases between. CDR3 length: 19 residues. CDR3 loop: CASSLLIRPSRISNQPQHF. DNA of the CDR3: TGTGCCAGCAGCTTACTAATTCGACCGTCCAGGATTAGCAATCAGCCCCAGCATTTT.

This clone has just a few counts. The CDR3 region has the DNA TGTGCCAGCAGTCTACAGGGAGTTGGGACTGAAGCTTTCTTT. Translating gives CASSLQGVGTEAFF. The chain combines TRBV9 with TRBJ1-1, with D possibly TRBD1 on 6 matching bases. The V and J ends lost 5 bases and 5 bases respectively, with 16 bases between them. Germline CDR1 reads SGDLS; CDR2 reads YYNGEE. The CDR3 spans 14 residues.

This chain joins TRBV7-8 and TRBJ2-6; possibly TRBD2 for D (6 bases). Germline assignment: CDR1 SGHVS and CDR2 FQNEAQ. V lost 8 bases to trimming and J lost 4 bases, with 15 bases between them. This CDR3 is built from 15 residues. CDR3 in amino acids: CASGTSLRGANVLTF. The CDR3 bases are TGTGCCAGCGGGACTTCCTTGCGGGGGGCCAACGTCCTGACTTTC.

J is TRBJ2-7 and V is TRBV2, with 8 bases lining up with TRBD2. Losses at the gene ends were 8 bases for V and 2 bases for J; bases not matched to a gene: 5. Germline V gives CDR1 SNHLY, CDR2 FYNNEI. This CDR3 has 13 residues. The CDR3 DNA reads TGTGCCAGCCGGGGGGGGGAGGCCTACGAGCAGTACTTC. Its protein product is CASRGGEAYEQYF.

The V and J genes are TRBV18 and TRBJ2-7; D not certain. There are 13 residues in the CDR3. Germline V gene data show CDR1 as KGHSH and CDR2 as LQKENI. Between the trimmed V and J ends, which lost 5 bases and 3 bases, there was a span of 11 bases. This chain's CDR3 is CASSGYSNYEQYF. Written as DNA, the CDR3 is TGTGCCAGCTCAGGTTACAGCAACTACGAGCAGTACTTC.

The V call is TRBV6-5, the J call TRBJ1-6; D remains unclear. Trimming removed 0 bases at V and 8 bases at J, with 11 bases between. CDR1 and CDR2 from the germline V gene are MNHEY and SVGAGI. The length of the CDR3 is 15 residues. CDR3 protein: CASSYSPGSDSPLHF. The CDR3 DNA follows: TGTGCCAGCAGTTACTCCCCGGGATCGGATTCACCCCTCCACTTT.

The chain employs TRBV24-1 and TRBJ2-1; D gene ambiguous. The ends were cut back, 9 bases at V and 5 bases at J, with 19 bases in the middle. This CDR3 contains 15 residues. Germline values: CDR1 KGHDR, CDR2 SFDVKD. The CDR3 sequence is CATGRLNDPDNEQFF. The CDR3 DNA follows: TGTGCCACCGGCAGACTGAACGACCCAGACAATGAGCAGTTCTTC.

The genes are TRBV2 and TRBJ1-3, with 9 bases lining up with TRBD1. The V gene's germline CDR1 is SNHLY and CDR2 FYNNEI. V gave up 5 bases and J gave up 5 bases; unmatched junction bases: 4. CDR3 length: 14 residues. The CDR3: CASSLDRGRNTIYF. The CDR3 DNA follows: TGTGCCAGCAGTCTCGACAGGGGGAGAAACACCATATATTTT.

This chain joins TRBV9 and TRBJ2-1; TRBD2 matches 10 bases. V was clipped by 4 bases and J by 5 bases; unmatched bases: 18. This CDR3 is built from 19 residues. Germline V gene sequence: CDR1 SGDLS, CDR2 YYNGEE. DNA of the CDR3: TGTGCCAGCAGCTACCCCAGGCAGGGCAGCGGGAGGGCCCACAATGAGCAGTTCTTC. Translation gives CASSYPRQGSGRAHNEQFF.

The chain combines TRBV10-1 with TRBJ1-1, with D maybe TRBD1 (5 bases). CDR1 WNHNN and CDR2 SYGVQD come from the germline V gene (reference sequence). CDR3 size: 13 residues. Deletions cut 8 bases from V and 1 base from J, with 11 bases between. The CDR3 nucleotides read TGCGCCAGCCGACCCGACAGGAACACTGAAGCTTTCTTT. Translation: CASRPDRNTEAFF.

This rearrangement joins TRBV6-6 to TRBJ2-1; 7 positions agree with TRBD2. The CDR3 contains 16 residues. Germline V gene sequence: CDR1 MNHNY, CDR2 SVGAGI (reference sequence). The J segment lost 6 bases and the V segment lost 5 bases, leaving 13 bases of the junction unmatched. CDR3 nucleotide sequence: TGTGCCAGCAGTCCCCAGGCGGCTAGCGGCAGCAATGAGCAGTTCTTC. This translates into CASSPQAASGSNEQFF.

The rearrangement uses TRBV27 and TRBJ2-1; 12 nucleotides align to TRBD1. Germline V gene data show CDR1 as MNHEY and CDR2 as SMNVEV (reference sequence). The CDR3 has 13 amino acids. V trimming: 10 bases; J trimming: 9 bases; junction bases outside the gene matches: 7. CDR3 protein: CATFGTGGSEQFF. The DNA of the CDR3 is TGTGCCACCTTCGGGACAGGGGGCTCTGAGCAGTTCTTC.

This chain joins TRBV7-8 and TRBJ2-7, with D possibly TRBD1 on 6 matching bases. This CDR3 contains 13 residues. The germline V gene has CDR1 SGHVS and CDR2 FQNEAQ. V dropped 0 bases and J dropped 8 bases, with 11 bases sitting between them. The CDR3: CASSLARGPKQYF. The CDR3 bases are TGTGCCAGCAGCTTAGCCAGGGGCCCAAAGCAGTACTTC.

The V and J genes are TRBV9 and TRBJ1-5; TRBD1 matches 7 bases. Germline CDR1 is SGDLS and CDR2 is YYNGEE. V lost 0 bases and J lost 7; bases outside the gene matches: 7. The CDR3 covers 15 residues. The CDR3 DNA is TGTGCCAGCAGCGTAGAGCCCGACAGGGCGCAGCCCCAGCATTTT. Amino acids: CASSVEPDRAQPQHF.

This clone turned up a few times. The chain recombines TRBV7-3 with TRBJ2-1; maybe TRBD2 (5 bases). The CDR3 is 14 residues long. Germline V gene sequence: CDR1 SGHTA, CDR2 FQGTGA. Trimming removed 1 base from V and 7 bases from J, with 11 bases in between. CDR3 sequence reads: CASSLNPGTNEQFF. In DNA form, the CDR3 reads TGTGCCAGCAGCTTAAACCCGGGAACAAATGAGCAGTTCTTC.

This clone has only a few counts. V gene TRBV19 combines with J gene TRBJ1-2, with a weak D call TRBD1 (5 bases). CDR1 LNHDA and CDR2 SQIVND come from the germline V gene (reference sequence). The CDR3 has 13 residues. Between the trimmed V and J ends, which lost 4 bases and 7 bases, there was a span of 13 bases. CDR3 region: CASSTGGFGGYTF. CDR3 bases: TGTGCCAGTAGTACGGGGGGATTTGGTGGCTACACCTTC.

A single count supports this clone. The chain combines TRBV5-1 with TRBJ2-4, with 8 bases fitting TRBD1. CDR1 and CDR2 (germline): SGHRS, YFSETQ. With V trimmed by 3 bases and J by 7 bases, 3 bases remained unmatched. This CDR3 comprises 13 residues. CDR3 sequence: CASSSRDRNIQYF. The CDR3 nucleotides are TGCGCCAGCAGCTCCCGGGACAGGAACATTCAGTACTTC.